These 22 T cell receptor beta chains were all obtained from the same sample, sequenced in a study of blood T cells in healthy people across ages. Primed by a sample-barcoded 5' primer and a J-beta primer mix, a second PCR proceeded for 7 to 11 cycles. One entry per CDR3 protein, called by TCRdb with MiXCR from the 5' RACE reads. The repertoire holds some 1,000,000 distinct CDR3 sequences, roughly a quarter seen once, with less than 0.75% in the top ten. This same sample was also part of a study on T cells of mothers and their children.

The sequencing sample was made of blood. The origin of the receptors is a girl aged 2-10 years in good health.

This clonotype was counted only a few times. This chain links TRBV4-2 with TRBJ1-1, with no clear D. CDR3 length: 15 amino acids. Trimming took off 0 bases at V and 3 bases at J, with 11 bases between the two ends. Per germline, CDR1 LGHNA and CDR2 YNFKEQ. For the CDR3, the DNA is TGTGCCAGCAGCCAAGATCGCCGCAAGGACACTGAAGCTTTCTTT. This translates into CASSQDRRKDTEAFF.

This clonotype appeared a single time. V usage is TRBV29-1 and J usage is TRBJ2-1; 7 bases are a match to TRBD1. The CDR3 runs 14 residues. Germline lookup yields CDR1 SQVTM and CDR2 ANQGSEA. The V and J ends lost 3 bases and 2 bases, in that order; junction bases with no gene match: 4. The CDR3 DNA is TGCAGCGTTGACCGGGACAGACCCTACAATGAGCAGTTCTTC. Residues: CSVDRDRPYNEQFF.

The CDR3 region has the DNA TGTGCCAGCGTCGGGACTAGCGCCTACAATGAGCAGTTCTTC. Protein: CASVGTSAYNEQFF. The chain recombines TRBV7-9 with TRBJ2-1; the match to TRBD2 covers 10 bases. Losses at the gene ends were 8 bases for V and 2 bases for J; bases not matched to a gene: 3. CDR3 length: 14 residues. Germline V lookup: CDR1 SEHNR, CDR2 FQNEAQ (reference sequence).

The chain is built from TRBV20-1 and TRBJ2-5; D is possibly TRBD1 or TRBD2 (5 bases each). Trimming pared 2 bases from V and 4 bases from J, leaving 11 bases between. This CDR3 region has 13 residues. CDR1 and CDR2 from the germline V gene are DFQATT and SNEGSKA (reference sequence). DNA of the CDR3: TGCAGTGCTAGAAGAGGGGAGAGAGAGACCCAGTACTTC. It codes for CSARRGERETQYF.

The chain links TRBV20-1 to TRBJ2-5, with 10 bases identical to TRBD2. Germline CDR1 and CDR2: DFQATT and SNEGSKA (reference sequence). The CDR3 spans 16 residues. V lost 0 bases and J lost 1; bases outside the gene matches: 5. The CDR3 coding sequence is TGCAGTGCTAGAGATCTTCTAGCGGGGGTCCAAGAGACCCAGTACTTC. Its translation is CSARDLLAGVQETQYF.

The chain combines TRBV12-3 or TRBV12-4 with TRBJ1-5; 9 positions match TRBD1. The junction had 9 bases not matched to a gene; V was cut back by 3 bases and J by 6 bases. This CDR3 has 16 residues. In DNA, the CDR3 is TGTGCCAGCAGTTTCAAAACAGGGGGCGCGGGTCAGCCCCAGCATTTT. Translation: CASSFKTGGAGQPQHF.

V and J are TRBV14 and TRBJ2-5; D gene uncertain. V lost 4 bases, J lost 0 bases, and 3 bases lay in between. Germline V gives CDR1 SGHDN, CDR2 FVKESK. This CDR3 is 12 amino acids long. CDR3: CASSRHQETQYF. The CDR3 DNA reads TGTGCCAGCAGCCGCCACCAAGAGACCCAGTACTTC. Drawing the rest from reference TRBV14 and TRBJ2-5, the complete variable domain is EAGVTQFPSHSVIEKGQTVTLRCDPISGHDNLYWYRRVMGKEIKFLLHFVKESKQDESGMPNNRFLAERTGGTYSTLKVQPAELEDSGVYFCASSRHQETQYFGPGTRLLVL.

The sample holds many counts of this clonotype. The genes are TRBV18 and TRBJ2-1, with D possibly TRBD2 on 5 matching bases. The V and J ends lost 8 bases and 7 bases respectively, with 12 bases between them. The CDR3 spans 12 residues. Germline CDR1 is KGHSH and CDR2 is LQKENI. This CDR3 is CASSPPGNEQFF. CDR3 nucleotides: TGTGCCAGCAGCCCCCCGGGGAATGAGCAGTTCTTC.

V and J are TRBV4-3 and TRBJ1-5; D gene ambiguous. V lost 0 bases and J lost 2, with 14 bases in between. This CDR3 spans 17 amino acids. CDR1 is LGHNA, CDR2 YSLEER, per germline. The CDR3 is CASSQDHPAQGNQPQHF. CDR3 nucleotide sequence: TGCGCCAGCAGCCAAGATCACCCGGCGCAGGGCAATCAGCCCCAGCATTTT.

The rearrangement links TRBV7-3 to TRBJ1-6, with D hard to call. The CDR3 covers 15 residues. V lost 4 bases to trimming and J lost 7 bases, with 14 bases between them. CDR1 and CDR2 from the germline V gene are SGHTA and FQGTGA. This chain's CDR3 is CASSYLGLGNSPLHF. For the CDR3, the DNA is TGTGCCAGCAGCTACCTAGGGTTGGGGAATTCACCCCTCCACTTT.

In its sample, this clonotype was seen a few times. The chain has TRBV2 and TRBJ2-1, with TRBD1 identical over 7 bases. Germline V lookup: CDR1 SNHLY, CDR2 FYNNEI. CDR3 length: 20 amino acids. Germline trimming cut 2 bases from V and 5 bases from J; bases unmatched to any gene: 21. Written as DNA, the CDR3 is TGTGCCAGCAGTGAACCAGCCGGGACAGCGATTCACCTCACGAACAATGAGCAGTTCTTC. Its translation: CASSEPAGTAIHLTNNEQFF.

This clonotype has more than one count but fewer than ten. This sequence joins TRBV12-3 or TRBV12-4 and TRBJ2-5, with D maybe TRBD1 (6 bases). This CDR3 spans 13 amino acids. Trimming removed 8 bases at V and 4 bases at J, with 14 bases between. CDR3 sequence: CASLWAGAETQYF. Written as DNA, the CDR3 is TGTGCCAGCCTGTGGGCAGGGGCAGAGACCCAGTACTTC.

The V and J genes are TRBV29-1 and TRBJ1-2; tentatively, D is TRBD1 (5 bases). The CDR3 is 12 residues long. Per germline, CDR1 SQVTM and CDR2 ANQGSEA. The CDR3 sequence: CRSGTGVDGHTF. Written as DNA, the CDR3 is TGCAGGTCCGGGACGGGGGTGGACGGCCACACCTTC.

The chain joins TRBV4-3 to TRBJ1-5; D perhaps matches TRBD1 (5 bases). The CDR3 has 15 residues. The germline CDR1 and CDR2 sequences are LGHNA and YSLEER. The V end lost 0 bases, the J end lost 5 bases, and 11 bases lay between the germline ends. The CDR3 here is CASSQDLGRDQPQHF. CDR3 DNA: TGCGCCAGCAGCCAAGATTTGGGGCGCGATCAGCCCCAGCATTTT.

As for this clonotype: At one end, the junction sequence differs from germline, possibly due to a read error. The V gene is TRBV28, the J gene TRBJ2-5; no clear D. The length of the CDR3 is 14 residues. Germline V gene data show CDR1 as MDHEN and CDR2 as SYDVKM. The CDR3 coding sequence is TGTGCCAGCAGTCAGCCATCGGCACAAGAGGCCCAGTACTTC. This encodes CASSQPSAQEAQYF. The full variable domain, in which reference TRBV28 and TRBJ2-5 provide the parts outside the CDR3, is DVKVTQSSRYLVKRTGEKVFLECVQDMDHENMFWYRQDPGLGLRLIYFSYDVKMKEKGDIPEGYSVSREKKERFSLILESASTNQTSMYLCASSQPSAQEAQYFGPGTRLLVL.

The chain joins TRBV11-2 to TRBJ1-1, with D perhaps TRBD1 (6 bases). This CDR3 spans 14 amino acids. Trimming took 5 bases from V and 4 from J, leaving 14 bases between them. Germline V gene sequence: CDR1 SGHAT, CDR2 FQNNGV. Written as DNA, the CDR3 is TGTGCCAGCAGCCAGTCCCGGGACACCACTGAAGCTTTCTTT. As protein: CASSQSRDTTEAFF.

The V and J genes are TRBV7-3 and TRBJ2-7; the D gene is possibly TRBD1 (5 bases). CDR3 size: 13 residues. The germline V gene has CDR1 SGHTA and CDR2 FQGTGA. The germline V and J ends were trimmed by 5 bases and 5 bases, with 13 bases remaining between them. Here the CDR3 reads CASSLRQSHEQYF. In nucleotides, the CDR3 is TGTGCCAGCAGCCTCCGACAGTCCCACGAGCAGTACTTC.

This clonotype has more than one count but fewer than ten. V and J are TRBV7-2 and TRBJ2-3; no definite D call. CDR1 SGHTA and CDR2 FQGNSA come from the germline V gene. V was cut by 1 base and J by 1 base, with 18 bases left in between. The CDR3 covers 18 residues. The CDR3 protein is CASSLVMGSGSGTDTQYF. In nucleotides, the CDR3 is TGTGCCAGCAGCTTAGTAATGGGCAGTGGAAGTGGCACAGATACGCAGTATTTT.

J is TRBJ2-7 and V is TRBV5-1; 12 bases map to TRBD2. Germline lookup yields CDR1 SGHRS and CDR2 YFSETQ. This CDR3 comprises 18 residues. V was pared by 0 bases and J by 2 bases, with 9 bases of the junction left unmatched. This CDR3 reads CASSLAWTSGEPAYEQYF. The CDR3 bases are TGCGCCAGCAGCTTGGCTTGGACTAGCGGGGAACCCGCCTACGAGCAGTACTTC. Full variable domain (outside the CDR3, taken from reference TRBV5-1 and TRBJ2-7): KAGVTQTPRYLIKTRGQQVTLSCSPISGHRSVSWYQQTPGQGLQFLFEYFSETQRNKGNFPGRFSGRQFSNSRSEMNVSTLELGDSALYLCASSLAWTSGEPAYEQYFGPGTRLTVT.

This clonotype was recorded a few times. The J gene is TRBJ1-1, the V gene TRBV4-3, with D maybe TRBD1 (6 bases). With 2 bases removed from V and 7 bases from J, the gap between germline ends came to 17 bases. The CDR3 runs 15 residues. Germline CDR1 is LGHNA and CDR2 is YSLEER. The chain's CDR3 is CASSQIGGGVGEAFF. The CDR3, as DNA: TGCGCCAGCAGCCAAATCGGCGGGGGCGTCGGTGAAGCTTTCTTT.

V and J are TRBV20-1 and TRBJ1-2; D may be TRBD1 (6 bases). Germline lookup yields CDR1 DFQATT and CDR2 SNEGSKA (reference sequence). Between the trimmed V and J ends, which lost 4 bases and 8 bases, there was a span of 14 bases. The CDR3 consists of 12 residues. CDR3 protein: CSANDRIDGYTF. The CDR3 DNA is TGCAGTGCTAACGACAGGATCGACGGCTACACCTTC.

The rearrangement uses TRBV20-1 and TRBJ2-5; 12 positions match TRBD2. Germline assignment: CDR1 DFQATT and CDR2 SNEGSKA (reference sequence). The V gene end was trimmed by 0 bases and the J gene end by 7 bases; junction bases not matched to a gene: 6. The length of the CDR3 is 15 residues. The CDR3 coding sequence is TGCAGTGCTAGAGAGACTAGCGGGAGTGGGGTGACCCAGTACTTC. Amino acid sequence: CSARETSGSGVTQYF.